This T cell receptor beta chain derives from a study of radiation and T cells in renal cell carcinoma. The repertoire was sequenced with immunoSEQ multiplex PCR; TCRdb's copy has only in-frame clones and lacks some. The profile shows 120,000 to 150,000 clones, about 88% of them singletons. Described time point: blood 4 weeks post-SBRT, at nephrectomy. Indicated treatment: 15 Gy SBRT to primary tumor, nephrectomy 4 weeks later. The CDR3 has 13 residues. The V gene's germline CDR1 is SNHLY and CDR2 FYNNEI. Unmatched junction bases numbered 4, after V lost 6 bases and J lost 6 bases. The chain recombines TRBV2 with TRBJ1-5, with 8 bases fitting TRBD1. Sequenced here: blood, sampled from a patient whose treatment included radiotherapy and nephrectomy. The receptor comes from a woman in her forties or fifties with renal cell carcinoma. CDR3 bases: TGTGCCAGCAGGTGGACAGGGTCTCAGCCCCAGCATTTT. This sequence encodes CASRWTGSQPQHF.